Presented here are 24 T cell receptor beta chains from one specimen sequenced in a study of T cell responses to AZD1222 COVID-19 vaccine. Sequenced by immunoSEQ multiplex PCR; TCRdb stores in-frame clones only, minus some. The sample lists tens of thousands of clones, about 78% seen once, with under 25% in the top ten. Sequenced here: peripheral blood, sampled on day 0 of AZD1222 vaccination. Receptors originate from an adult in good health.

The chain couples TRBV18 to TRBJ1-3; D gene unclear. Germline CDR1 and CDR2: KGHSH and LQKENI. There are 14 residues in the CDR3. The V gene lost 3 bases and the J gene lost 0 bases, with 6 bases spanning the gap. The CDR3 sequence is CASSPGSSGNTIYF. The CDR3 DNA is TGTGCCAGCTCACCTGGAAGCTCTGGAAACACCATATATTTT.

The chain is built from TRBV28 and TRBJ2-3; D perhaps matches TRBD2 (6 bases). This CDR3 region has 14 residues. V lost 6 bases, J lost 7 bases, and 17 bases lay in between. The V gene's germline CDR1 is MDHEN and CDR2 SYDVKM. The CDR3 region is CASRPETGVHTQYF. The CDR3 DNA reads TGTGCCAGCAGACCAGAGACGGGGGTTCATACGCAGTATTTT. The whole variable domain, filled in from reference TRBV28 and TRBJ2-3, reads DVKVTQSSRYLVKRTGEKVFLECVQDMDHENMFWYRQDPGLGLRLIYFSYDVKMKEKGDIPEGYSVSREKKERFSLILESASTNQTSMYLCASRPETGVHTQYFGPGTRLTVL.

This clone was seen a single time. The V gene is TRBV16, the J gene TRBJ2-1; 9 nucleotides agree with TRBD1. The germline gives CDR1 KGHSY, CDR2 FQNENV. The trim removed 2 bases at V and 6 bases at J, leaving 8 bases unmatched. There are 16 residues in the CDR3. The CDR3 is CASSQRGQGGFNEQFF. CDR3 nucleotide sequence: TGTGCCAGCAGCCAACGGGGACAGGGAGGTTTCAATGAGCAGTTCTTC.

The rearrangement joins TRBV19 to TRBJ2-7; perhaps TRBD2 as D (5 bases). The germline gives CDR1 LNHDA, CDR2 SQIVND (reference sequence). This CDR3 spans 14 amino acids. V shed 2 bases and J shed 2 bases, with 10 bases lying between them. The CDR3 region has the DNA TGTGCCAGTAGTATAAGTGGGAGCCCCTACGAGCAGTACTTC. Its protein is CASSISGSPYEQYF.

The chain joins TRBV28 to TRBJ1-5, with TRBD1 as a possible D gene (5 bases). Trimming removed 1 base from V and 5 bases from J, with 12 bases in between. Per the germline V gene, CDR1 is MDHEN and CDR2 is SYDVKM. CDR3 length: 15 residues. The DNA of the CDR3 is TGTGCCAGCAGTTTATTAGGGGAGGCGGATCAGCCCCAGCATTTT. Its translation: CASSLLGEADQPQHF.

The chain is built from TRBV19 and TRBJ2-1; tentative D call: TRBD1 (6 bases). CDR3 size: 13 residues. Trimming took off 8 bases at V and 2 bases at J, with 10 bases between the two ends. Germline lookup yields CDR1 LNHDA and CDR2 SQIVND (reference sequence). The CDR3 bases are TGTGCCAGTGTAGGGGGTACCTACAATGAGCAGTTCTTC. The encoded protein is CASVGGTYNEQFF.

The chain has TRBV2 and TRBJ1-5; TRBD1 matches at 7 bases. From germline, CDR1 is SNHLY and CDR2 FYNNEI. The junction had 9 bases not matched to a gene; V was cut back by 6 bases and J by 4 bases. The CDR3 has 15 amino acids. CDR3: CASRYDRDGNQPQHF. CDR3 coding DNA: TGTGCCAGCAGATATGACAGGGATGGTAATCAGCCCCAGCATTTT.

The chain employs TRBV6-5 and TRBJ2-7; possible D gene TRBD2, 6 bases. V lost 0 bases to trimming and J lost 5 bases, with 11 bases between them. Germline values: CDR1 MNHEY, CDR2 SVGAGI. The CDR3 extends over 14 amino acids. CDR3 in amino acids: CASSYSRGWDEQYF. The CDR3 region has the DNA TGTGCCAGCAGTTACTCTCGGGGGTGGGACGAGCAGTACTTC.

The chain carries TRBV7-2 and TRBJ1-4, with D perhaps TRBD1 (5 bases). CDR3 length: 14 amino acids. CDR1 is SGHTA, CDR2 FQGNSA, per germline. V was pared by 1 base and J by 13 bases, with 16 bases between. Here the CDR3 reads CASSLDSGAALLFF. The CDR3, as DNA: TGTGCCAGCAGCTTAGATAGTGGGGCCGCTTTACTGTTTTTT.

V is TRBV4-1 and J is TRBJ1-1, with TRBD1 matching over 8 bases. The CDR3 is 15 residues long. V was clipped by 2 bases and J by 1 base; unmatched bases: 3. The germline V gene encodes CDR1 MGHRA and CDR2 YSYEKL. In DNA, the CDR3 is TGCGCCAGCAGCCAACAGGGGGCGTGGAACACTGAAGCTTTCTTT. It encodes CASSQQGAWNTEAFF.

This clone was counted between two and nine times. The genes are TRBV10-1 and TRBJ2-7, with D possibly being TRBD1 (6 bases). The CDR3 runs 13 residues. Germline CDR1 is WNHNN and CDR2 is SYGVQD (reference sequence). Trimming removed 6 bases from V and 1 base from J, with 10 bases in between. CDR3 region: CASSSDRSYEQYF. The CDR3 nucleotides read TGCGCCAGCAGCTCCGACAGGTCCTACGAGCAGTACTTC.

This clone was found a few times. The chain employs TRBV19 and TRBJ1-5; D is possibly TRBD1 (5 bases). Trimming took 3 bases from V and 0 from J, leaving 12 bases between them. This CDR3 region has 16 residues. Germline V CDR1 and CDR2: LNHDA, SQIVND (reference sequence). The CDR3 region has the DNA TGTGCCAGTAGTATCCAGGGACGGTATAGCAATCAGCCCCAGCATTTT. It yields the protein CASSIQGRYSNQPQHF.

The chain is built from TRBV3-1 (or the pseudogene TRBV3-2) and TRBJ1-2; 7 bases align to TRBD1. Germline V gives CDR1 LGHDT, CDR2 YNNKEL (reference sequence). The length of the CDR3 is 16 residues. Germline trimming cut 0 bases from V and 4 bases from J; bases unmatched to any gene: 8. In DNA, the CDR3 is TGTGCCAGCAGCCAAGAAGGGACAGCAGTACTCTATGGCTACACCTTC. Its translation is CASSQEGTAVLYGYTF.

This clone showed up many times. The chain is built from TRBV11-2 and TRBJ2-7, with TRBD1 as a possible D gene (6 bases). Per germline, CDR1 SGHAT and CDR2 FQNNGV. V lost 0 bases and J 0 bases, leaving 15 bases between the germline ends. The CDR3 covers 17 residues. The CDR3 region is CASSLDYAQGSSYEQYF. The CDR3 nucleotides are TGTGCCAGCAGCTTAGATTACGCACAGGGTAGCTCCTACGAGCAGTACTTC.

The rearrangement uses TRBV29-1 and TRBJ1-1; D not certain. The ends were cut back, 6 bases at V and 3 bases at J, with 5 bases in the middle. The CDR3 totals 10 residues. Germline V lookup: CDR1 SQVTM, CDR2 ANQGSEA. The CDR3: CSVSDTEAFF. In DNA form, the CDR3 reads TGCAGCGTATCCGACACTGAAGCTTTCTTT. The whole variable domain, filled in from reference TRBV29-1 and TRBJ1-1, reads SAVISQKPSRDICQRGTSLTIQCQVDSQVTMMFWYRQQPGQSLTLIATANQGSEATYESGFVIDKFPISRPNLTFSTLTVSNMSPEDSSIYLCSVSDTEAFFGQGTRLTVV.

This clone was detected only once. The genes are TRBV2 and TRBJ2-1; tentative D call: TRBD1 (5 bases). V lost 4 bases to trimming and J lost 8 bases, with 9 bases between them. Germline V gene sequence: CDR1 SNHLY, CDR2 FYNNEI. CDR3 length equals 12 residues. The CDR3 sequence is CASSGQGDEQFF. CDR3 nucleotides: TGTGCCAGCAGTGGGCAGGGTGATGAGCAGTTCTTC.

V gene TRBV2 combines with J gene TRBJ1-2; D is unclear. Germline V gene data show CDR1 as SNHLY and CDR2 as FYNNEI. This CDR3 region has 12 residues. Trimming took 9 bases from V and 7 from J, leaving 15 bases between them. CDR3 in amino acids: CASSLGPSGYTF. CDR3 nucleotide sequence: TGTGCCAGTTCGTTAGGGCCGTCTGGCTACACCTTC.

The genes are TRBV30 and TRBJ2-3, with a weak D call TRBD2 (6 bases). The CDR3 is 17 residues long. Trimming shortened V by 3 bases and J by 0 bases, and 19 bases separated the two germline ends. CDR1 is GTSNPN and CDR2 is SVGIG in the germline V gene (reference sequence). CDR3 protein: CAWRPRLGLASTDTQYF. The CDR3 region has the DNA TGTGCCTGGAGACCCCGCCTCGGGCTAGCGAGCACAGATACGCAGTATTTT.

The V call is TRBV27, the J call TRBJ2-3; D is possibly TRBD1 or TRBD2 (6 bases each). V lost 1 base to trimming and J lost 1 base, with 18 bases between them. Per germline, CDR1 MNHEY and CDR2 SMNVEV (reference sequence). The CDR3 totals 18 residues. The CDR3 sequence: CASSLLPPRGDRTDTQYF. In DNA form, the CDR3 reads TGTGCCAGCAGTTTATTGCCCCCGAGGGGGGACCGCACAGATACGCAGTATTTT.

The V and J genes are TRBV4-1 and TRBJ2-5; a weak D match, TRBD2 (6 bases). The germline CDR1 and CDR2 sequences are MGHRA and YSYEKL. CDR3 length: 14 residues. Trimming took off 6 bases at V and 0 bases at J, with 11 bases between the two ends. The CDR3 is CASSLGTYQETQYF. The DNA for the CDR3 is TGCGCCAGCAGTCTTGGGACTTACCAAGAGACCCAGTACTTC.

This chain uses TRBV27 with TRBJ2-2, with D perhaps TRBD1 (5 bases). There are 15 residues in the CDR3. Germline CDR1 and CDR2: MNHEY and SMNVEV (reference sequence). V shed 4 bases and J shed 5 bases, with 14 bases lying between them. The CDR3 protein is CASSSGLQGTGELFF. In nucleotides, the CDR3 is TGTGCCAGCAGTTCCGGCCTCCAGGGTACCGGGGAGCTGTTTTTT.

The chain uses TRBV15 and TRBJ2-1; no clear D. CDR3 length equals 13 residues. With 5 bases removed from V and 7 bases from J, the gap between germline ends came to 12 bases. CDR1 is LNHNV and CDR2 is YYDKDF in the germline V gene (reference sequence). The CDR3 spells CATSGDYGNEQFF. CDR3 nucleotides: TGTGCCACCAGCGGGGATTACGGGAATGAGCAGTTCTTC.

The chain carries TRBV6-5 and TRBJ2-1, with 7 bases matching TRBD1. Germline V CDR1 and CDR2: MNHEY, SVGAGI. V lost 4 bases, J lost 7 bases, and 10 bases stayed unmatched. This CDR3 contains 15 residues. The CDR3 DNA is TGTGCCAGCAGTTTATACAGGGGACGTGGGAATGAGCAGTTCTTC. Translating it yields CASSLYRGRGNEQFF.

This clone was counted between two and nine times. This chain connects TRBV28 to TRBJ2-7; D remains ambiguous. Germline CDR1 reads MDHEN; CDR2 reads SYDVKM. The germline V and J ends were trimmed by 5 bases and 6 bases, with 8 bases remaining between them. The CDR3 has 11 residues. CDR3 DNA: TGTGCCAGCAGTAACTTGGGCGAGCAGTACTTC. This encodes CASSNLGEQYF.